This entry lists 26 T cell receptor beta chains sequenced from one sample in a study of blood T cell repertoires in COVID-19 (dated by TCRdb to 2020 to 2022). Library method: the immunoSEQ multiplex PCR assay. In TCRdb, the immuneACCESS table is reduced to in-frame sequences with V and J assigned. These tables do not hold every clone; where another copy was compared, an unresolved V gene accounts for under half, and the others remain unexplained. Present in this sample are about 150,000 clones, roughly 80% of which were seen just once. The ten largest account for about 8.6% of the sample. Sequencing was carried out using peripheral blood. These receptors all stem from a man aged 50-60 years with active or convalescent COVID-19.

V gene TRBV9 combines with J gene TRBJ2-2; the D gene is possibly TRBD2 (7 bases). Germline assignment: CDR1 SGDLS and CDR2 YYNGEE. V was trimmed by 0 bases and J by 1 base, leaving 13 bases between them. CDR3 length: 17 amino acids. CDR3 coding DNA: TGTGCCAGCAGCGTAGAGGGGGGGCGGCAGAACACCGGGGAGCTGTTTTTT. Translation: CASSVEGGRQNTGELFF.

The J gene is TRBJ2-7, the V gene TRBV24-1; 8 nucleotides align to TRBD2. Trimming at V came to 3 bases and at J to 1 base, leaving 4 bases not matched to a gene. The CDR3 spans 15 residues. Germline V CDR1 and CDR2: KGHDR, SFDVKD. DNA of the CDR3: TGTGCCACCAGTGATGCAACTAGCGGTTCCTACGAGCAGTACTTC. The encoded protein is CATSDATSGSYEQYF.

The chain is built from TRBV5-1 and TRBJ2-5; D not certain. Per germline, CDR1 SGHRS and CDR2 YFSETQ. CDR3 length: 13 amino acids. The V end was cut by 6 bases, the J end by 2 bases, with 11 bases between. CDR3 sequence reads: CASKRQRQETQYF. Written as DNA, the CDR3 is TGCGCCAGCAAGAGGCAACGACAAGAGACCCAGTACTTC.

J is TRBJ2-6 and V is TRBV6-2 or TRBV6-3; 7 positions agree with TRBD1. This CDR3 region has 17 residues. Losses at the gene ends were 6 bases for V and 1 base for J; bases not matched to a gene: 9. Germline CDR1 is MNHEY and CDR2 is SVGEGT. The CDR3, as DNA: TGTGCCAGCAGCCGGAGAGGGGGCTTTTCTGGGGCCAACGTCCTGACTTTC. Protein product: CASSRRGGFSGANVLTF.

This clone came up many times. The gene calls are TRBV7-2 and TRBJ1-4; 8 bases fit TRBD1. CDR3 size: 15 residues. Germline CDR1 is SGHTA and CDR2 is FQGNSA. J gave up 12 bases and V 3 bases, and 12 bases lay outside the gene matches. The chain's CDR3 is CASSLRTGPGLELFF. The CDR3 DNA sequence: TGTGCCAGCAGCTTGCGGACAGGGCCAGGGTTAGAACTGTTTTTT.

The DNA of the CDR3 is TGTGCCAGCCGAAGACAGGTTTATAATTCACCCCTCCACTTT. This sequence encodes CASRRQVYNSPLHF. The chain carries TRBV6-5 and TRBJ1-6; D may be TRBD1 (6 bases). The CDR3 runs 14 residues. V was clipped by 8 bases and J by 4 bases, with 12 bases between them. Germline CDR1 is MNHEY and CDR2 is SVGAGI.

CDR3 sequence (DNA): TGTGCCAGCAGCATTCTAACCGGGACAGGGGGTCCAGATACGCAGTATTTT. This codes for CASSILTGTGGPDTQYF. The gene calls are TRBV5-5 and TRBJ2-3; TRBD1 aligns across 11 bases. With V trimmed by 4 bases and J by 4 bases, 11 bases remained unmatched. The CDR3 sequence is 17 residues long. Germline V CDR1 and CDR2: SGHKS, YYEKEE (reference sequence).

The genes are TRBV2 and TRBJ1-1, with D possibly TRBD1 on 6 matching bases. This CDR3 has 14 amino acids. The V end was cut by 5 bases, the J end by 0 bases, with 10 bases between. Germline values: CDR1 SNHLY, CDR2 FYNNEI. CDR3 residues: CASSFEGVNTEAFF. The CDR3, as DNA: TGTGCCAGCAGTTTTGAGGGGGTGAACACTGAAGCTTTCTTT.

J is TRBJ2-7 and V is TRBV5-1; D not resolved. The V gene lost 4 bases and the J gene lost 5 bases, with 10 bases spanning the gap. CDR1 is SGHRS and CDR2 is YFSETQ in the germline V gene. This CDR3 comprises 12 residues. As DNA, the CDR3 is TGCGCCAGCAGCCCCGGGTCACACGAGCAGTACTTC. Protein product: CASSPGSHEQYF.

This clone was observed a handful of times. The CDR3 coding sequence is TGCGCCAGCGGACCTTCCCAAATTATCAGGGGACCTCCTGAAAATGAAGCTTTCTTT. This translates into CASGPSQIIRGPPENEAFF. The rearrangement joins TRBV5-1 to TRBJ1-1, with D possibly TRBD1 on 6 matching bases. Germline V gene data show CDR1 as SGHRS and CDR2 as YFSETQ. CDR3 length equals 19 residues. The germline V and J ends were trimmed by 7 bases and 7 bases, with 35 bases remaining between them.

V and J are TRBV5-1 and TRBJ1-4, with 9 bases that match TRBD1. Germline assignment: CDR1 SGHRS and CDR2 YFSETQ. The V gene end was trimmed by 4 bases and the J gene end by 0 bases; junction bases not matched to a gene: 1. The CDR3 is made up of 15 amino acids. The CDR3 DNA reads as TGCGCCAGCAGCGGACAGGGGACAACTAATGAAAAACTGTTTTTT. Translating gives CASSGQGTTNEKLFF.

This clone occurred once. The V gene is TRBV3-1 (or the pseudogene TRBV3-2), the J gene TRBJ1-6; maybe TRBD1 (5 bases). This CDR3 contains 15 residues. V gave up 7 bases and J gave up 3 bases, with 13 bases separating them. Germline lookup yields CDR1 LGHDT and CDR2 YNNKEL (reference sequence). The CDR3 region has the DNA TGTGCCAGCACCCAGGGACTGGGCTATAATTCACCCCTCCACTTT. Its translation: CASTQGLGYNSPLHF.

DNA for the CDR3: TGTGCCAGCAGCTGGGTCGGTGGGCGCGGGAGTTACAATGAGCAGTTCTTC. Translated: CASSWVGGRGSYNEQFF. The J gene is TRBJ2-1, the V gene TRBV11-3; TRBD2 agrees at 7 bases. The CDR3 has 17 amino acids. Germline V gene sequence: CDR1 SGHNT, CDR2 YENEEA. V shed 4 bases, J shed 4 bases, and the junction held 13 bases outside the gene matches. The full variable domain, completed using reference TRBV11-3 and TRBJ2-1, is EAGVVQSPRYKIIEKKQPVAFWCNPISGHNTLYWYLQNLGQGPELLIRYENEEAVDDSQLPKDRFSAERLKGVDSTLKIQPAELGDSAVYLCASSWVGGRGSYNEQFFGPGTRLTVL.

The chain uses TRBV5-6 and TRBJ2-4, with D perhaps TRBD2 (6 bases). Looked up from germline, CDR1 is SGHDT and CDR2 is YYEEEE. The V and J ends lost 4 bases and 4 bases respectively, with 9 bases between them. CDR3 length equals 13 residues. CDR3 loop: CASSMGLKNIQYF. CDR3 DNA: TGTGCCAGCAGCATGGGACTGAAAAACATTCAGTACTTC. The full variable domain, its missing parts supplied by reference TRBV5-6 and TRBJ2-4, is DAGVTQSPTHLIKTRGQQVTLRCSPKSGHDTVSWYQQALGQGPQFIFQYYEEEERQRGNFPDRFSGHQFPNYSSELNVNALLLGDSALYLCASSMGLKNIQYFGAGTRLSVL.

The chain uses TRBV7-9 and TRBJ1-2; TRBD1 aligns across 9 bases. Unmatched junction bases numbered 2, after V lost 1 base and J lost 2 bases. Germline V CDR1 and CDR2: SEHNR, FQNEAQ (reference sequence). This CDR3 comprises 15 residues. As DNA, the CDR3 is TGTGCCAGCAGCTTAGTAGGACAGGGGAACTATGGCTACACCTTC. It codes for CASSLVGQGNYGYTF.

This CDR3 is CAISVNSHNSPLHF. CDR3 in DNA: TGTGCCATCAGTGTGAACAGTCATAATTCACCCCTCCACTTT. This chain connects TRBV10-3 to TRBJ1-6; D not resolved. Between the trimmed V and J ends, which lost 4 bases and 5 bases, there was a span of 9 bases. The CDR3 spans 14 residues. CDR1 is ENHRY and CDR2 is SYGVKD in the germline V gene.

The chain couples TRBV3-1 (or the pseudogene TRBV3-2) to TRBJ2-2, with a possible D match to TRBD2 (6 bases). The V end was cut by 4 bases, the J end by 8 bases, with 14 bases between. Germline V lookup: CDR1 LGHDT, CDR2 YNNKEL (reference sequence). CDR3 size: 14 residues. The CDR3 DNA reads as TGTGCCAGCAGCCCTCAACGGGGGACTGGGGAGCTGTTTTTT. It encodes CASSPQRGTGELFF.

The chain combines TRBV3-1 (or the pseudogene TRBV3-2) with TRBJ2-1; no clear D gene. With 2 bases removed from V and 8 bases from J, the gap between germline ends came to 13 bases. Germline V gene lookup returns CDR1 LGHDT and CDR2 YNNKEL (reference sequence). The CDR3 is 14 amino acids. CDR3 bases: TGTGCCAGCAGCCAATTCTTGTCGTCGGATGAGCAGTTCTTC. Protein sequence: CASSQFLSSDEQFF.

The rearrangement joins TRBV28 to TRBJ2-7; the match to TRBD1 covers 7 bases. J lost 2 bases, V lost 6 bases, and 13 bases had no gene match. CDR3 length: 16 residues. Germline CDR1 is MDHEN and CDR2 is SYDVKM. CDR3 in amino acids: CASSFPLAGGTYEQYF. In DNA, the CDR3 is TGTGCCAGCAGCTTCCCTTTGGCAGGGGGAACCTACGAGCAGTACTTC.

V usage is TRBV5-4 and J usage is TRBJ2-6; the match to TRBD2 covers 7 bases. Unmatched junction bases numbered 5, after V lost 0 bases and J lost 2 bases. Germline assignment: CDR1 SGHNT and CDR2 YYREEE (reference sequence). The CDR3 totals 17 residues. DNA for the CDR3: TGTGCCAGCAGCTTGGAGGGAGGGGTGGCTGGGGCCAACGTCCTGACTTTC. It specifies CASSLEGGVAGANVLTF.

V usage is TRBV19 and J usage is TRBJ1-5; a possible D gene is TRBD1 (6 bases). CDR3 length: 14 amino acids. Germline CDR1 LNHDA, CDR2 SQIVND (reference sequence). Trimming removed 6 bases at V and 3 bases at J, with 12 bases between. CDR3 nucleotide sequence: TGTGCCAGTAGCCAGGGACAAAACAATCAGCCCCAGCATTTT. It codes for CASSQGQNNQPQHF.

The J gene is TRBJ1-2, the V gene TRBV5-1, with D possibly TRBD1 on 5 matching bases. CDR1 and CDR2 (germline): SGHRS, YFSETQ. This CDR3 has 14 residues. Trimming stripped 0 bases from V and 1 base from J, with 7 bases between. The CDR3 DNA is TGCGCCAGCAGCTTGGAGGGGTTTAACTATGGCTACACCTTC. Its translation is CASSLEGFNYGYTF. Full variable domain (outside the CDR3, taken from reference TRBV5-1 and TRBJ1-2): KAGVTQTPRYLIKTRGQQVTLSCSPISGHRSVSWYQQTPGQGLQFLFEYFSETQRNKGNFPGRFSGRQFSNSRSEMNVSTLELGDSALYLCASSLEGFNYGYTFGSGTRLTVV.

In regard to this clone: The sample holds other DNA sequences that translate to the same CDR3. The chain carries TRBV5-1 and TRBJ1-5; no clear D. V gave up 0 bases and J gave up 4 bases, with 5 bases separating them. The germline CDR1 and CDR2 sequences are SGHRS and YFSETQ. The CDR3 length is 13 residues. CDR3 in DNA: TGCGCCAGCAGCTTGGAAACAAATCAGCCCCAGCATTTT. This encodes CASSLETNQPQHF.

CDR3 protein: CASSHRVQGSNYGYTF. CDR3 nucleotides: TGTGCCAGCAGCCATAGGGTGCAGGGTTCAAACTATGGCTACACCTTC. V gene TRBV3-1 (or the pseudogene TRBV3-2) combines with J gene TRBJ1-2; D possibly corresponds to TRBD1 (5 bases). The germline V gene encodes CDR1 LGHDT and CDR2 YNNKEL (reference sequence). Trimming took 3 bases from V and 2 from J, leaving 16 bases between them. This CDR3 spans 16 amino acids.

The CDR3 region is CASSVDISRGGYTF. In DNA form, the CDR3 reads TGTGCCAGCAGCGTAGATATATCTAGGGGTGGCTACACCTTC. The chain joins TRBV9 to TRBJ1-2; perhaps TRBD1 as D (5 bases). This CDR3 is built from 14 residues. Trimming pared 0 bases from V and 7 bases from J, leaving 13 bases between. The germline gives CDR1 SGDLS, CDR2 YYNGEE.

The chain couples TRBV28 to TRBJ1-2; D may be TRBD1 (5 bases). The CDR3 is made up of 13 amino acids. Trimming removed 6 bases from V and 7 bases from J, with 15 bases in between. The V gene's germline CDR1 is MDHEN and CDR2 SYDVKM. CDR3 in DNA: TGTGCCAGCAGACGCTCGGGGGTAGCTGGCTACACCTTC. Translated: CASRRSGVAGYTF.